The subject of this entry is one T cell receptor beta chain. Its antigen remains unknown. Next came a second PCR, run for about 7 to 12 cycles, which used a sample-barcoded 5' primer along with a J-beta primer mix. Each CDR3 protein gets one entry after TCRdb re-called the 5' RACE reads with MiXCR. The sample comprises about 900,000 distinct CDR3 sequences, 62% of which are singletons, and about 30% rests with the top ten. Donation came from healthy Caucasian individuals in Russia who were aged 6 to 90. Every sample yielded at least 6.5 million isolated PBMCs. These data come from a study of blood T cells in healthy people across ages. Broader study findings: It was the long-lived donors that had more naive CD4+ cells and higher diversity than aged donors.

The source of this sequence is a man younger than 45 in good health. Material: blood.

For the CDR3, the DNA is TGTGCCAGCAGTCAAAGCCAGGTCCAAGAGACCCAGTACTTC. Amino acid sequence: CASSQSQVQETQYF. The V gene is TRBV7-2, the J gene TRBJ2-5; D not certain. Germline V CDR1 and CDR2: SGHTA, FQGNSA. With 6 bases removed from V and 1 base from J, the gap between germline ends came to 12 bases. The CDR3 consists of 14 residues.